This entry features one TCR beta chain sequence. The data were obtained in a study of blood T cell repertoires in COVID-19. Looking at the study overall: Samples representing acute and convalescent COVID-19 were sourced from the United States, Italy and Spain. T cells, B-cell-depleted T cells, or PBMCs supplied cDNA or gDNA.

As handled by the study authors: Counts of nucleated cells, estimated from reference gene primer amplification, were obtained. Sequencing was performed with immunoSEQ multiplex PCR; in TCRdb, only in-frame clones are kept and a portion is missing. Clonal size and the V and J genes are those of that table, whereas D and trimming came from the DNA. The sample has about 230,000 clones; approximately 82% are singletons. Trimming cost V 4 bases and J 1 base, with 14 bases left between them. CDR3 length equals 16 residues. Germline V gives CDR1 LGHDT, CDR2 YNNKEL (reference sequence). The specimen was peripheral blood. This clonotype was sampled from a middle-aged man who had recovered from COVID-19. The chain joins TRBV3-1 (or the pseudogene TRBV3-2) to TRBJ1-3, with a tentative D call TRBD1 (6 bases). The CDR3 is CASSPTTGTSGNTIYF. Written as DNA, the CDR3 is TGTGCCAGCAGCCCAACTACAGGGACGTCTGGAAACACCATATATTTT.